This T cell receptor (beta chain) was observed in a study of OX40 agonist ivuxolimab in advanced cancers. The assay was immunoSEQ multiplex PCR, and TCRdb's table has in-frame clones only and misses some. The sample carries more than 90,000 clones, 84% recorded once. This CDR3 contains 15 residues. Germline V CDR1 and CDR2: SGHTA, FQGNSA. Trimming pared 4 bases from V and 7 bases from J, leaving 17 bases between. The chain has TRBV7-2 and TRBJ1-5; tentatively, D is TRBD1 (5 bases). The starting material was CD4+ or CD8+ T cells sorted from blood, obtained in a trial of the OX40 agonist ivuxolimab. The TCR was taken from an adult with an advanced solid tumor such as melanoma, head and neck, liver or kidney cancer. The CDR3 DNA is TGTGCCAGCAGCTCCTCCGCAGGGAGTCCACAGCCCCAGCATTTT. It yields the protein CASSSSAGSPQPQHF.